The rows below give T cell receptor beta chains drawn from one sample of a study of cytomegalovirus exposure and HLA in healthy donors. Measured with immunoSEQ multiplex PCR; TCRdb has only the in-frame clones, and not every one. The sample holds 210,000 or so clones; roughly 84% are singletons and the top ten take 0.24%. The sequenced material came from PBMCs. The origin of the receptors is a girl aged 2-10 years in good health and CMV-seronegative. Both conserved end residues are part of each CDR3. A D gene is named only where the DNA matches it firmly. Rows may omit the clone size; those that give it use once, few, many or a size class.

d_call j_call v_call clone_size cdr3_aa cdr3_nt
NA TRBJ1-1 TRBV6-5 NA CASSLKWGGTEAFF TGTGCCAGCAGCTTAAAGTGGGGGGGGACTGAAGCTTTCTTT
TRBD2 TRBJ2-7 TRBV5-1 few CASSLGGAGPLEQYF TGCGCCAGCAGCCTCGGGGGGGCAGGGCCTCTCGAGCAGTACTTC
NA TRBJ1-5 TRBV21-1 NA CASSIRQGSQPQHF TGTGCCAGCAGCATACGACAGGGGTCACAGCCCCAGCATTTT
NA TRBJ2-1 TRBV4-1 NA CASSHERDNEQFF TGCGCCAGCAGCCATGAGAGGGACAATGAGCAGTTCTTC
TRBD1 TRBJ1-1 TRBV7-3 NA CASTLLQGTEAFF TGTGCCAGCACCCTCTTACAGGGGACTGAAGCTTTCTTT
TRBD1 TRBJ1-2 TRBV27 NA CASMGTGKNYGYTF TGTGCCAGCATGGGGACAGGGAAGAACTATGGCTACACCTTC
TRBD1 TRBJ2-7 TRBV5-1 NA CASSQGQAYEQYF TGCGCCAGCAGCCAAGGACAGGCCTACGAGCAGTACTTC
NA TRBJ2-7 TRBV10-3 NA CAISDRDEQYF TGTGCCATCAGTGACCGGGACGAGCAGTACTTC
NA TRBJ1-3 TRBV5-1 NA CASSLAASGEGNTIYF TGCGCCAGCAGCTTGGCCGCGTCAGGGGAGGGAAACACCATATATTTT
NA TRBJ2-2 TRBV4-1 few CASSQRWGELFF TGCGCCAGCAGCCAGCGGTGGGGGGAGCTGTTTTTT
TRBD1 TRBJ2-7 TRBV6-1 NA CASSDLARDRGKEQYF TGTGCCAGCAGTGACTTAGCGCGGGACAGGGGTAAGGAGCAGTACTTC
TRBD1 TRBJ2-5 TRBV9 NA CASSGPGQGETQYF TGTGCCAGCAGCGGCCCCGGACAGGGTGAGACCCAGTACTTC
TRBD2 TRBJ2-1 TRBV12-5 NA CASAPLAGALNEQFF TGTGCTAGTGCCCCACTAGCGGGGGCCCTTAATGAGCAGTTCTTC
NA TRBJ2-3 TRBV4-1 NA CASSQVTSTDTQYF TGCGCCAGCAGCCAAGTGACTAGCACAGATACGCAGTATTTT
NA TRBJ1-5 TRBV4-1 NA CASSQLGANNQPQHF TGCGCCAGCAGCCAGCTGGGAGCTAACAATCAGCCCCAGCATTTT
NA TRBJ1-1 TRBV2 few CASSGDTLAFF TGTGCCAGCAGTGGGGACACTCTAGCTTTCTTT
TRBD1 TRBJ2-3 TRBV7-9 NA CASSWTGYTDTQYF TGTGCCAGCAGTTGGACAGGCTACACAGATACGCAGTATTTT
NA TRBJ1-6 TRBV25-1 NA CASSVHLASASSPLHF TGTGCCAGCAGTGTTCACCTTGCGTCCGCGAGCTCACCCCTCCACTTT
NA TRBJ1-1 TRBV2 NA CASSELVGGNTEAFF TGTGCCAGCAGTGAATTAGTTGGCGGGAACACTGAAGCTTTCTTT
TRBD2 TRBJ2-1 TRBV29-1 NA CSVEEREAVPFF TGCAGCGTTGAAGAGCGGGAGGCGGTCCCGTTCTTC
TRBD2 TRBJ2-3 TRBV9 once CASSPQGGLATDTQYF TGTGCCAGCAGCCCCCAGGGCGGACTAGCAACAGATACGCAGTATTTT
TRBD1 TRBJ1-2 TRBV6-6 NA CASSYSPAAGGRGYTF TGTGCCAGCAGTTACTCGCCCGCCGCAGGGGGTCGAGGCTACACCTTC
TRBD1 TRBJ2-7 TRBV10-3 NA CAITKSGQGNYEQYF TGTGCCATCACAAAAAGTGGACAGGGTAACTACGAGCAGTACTTC
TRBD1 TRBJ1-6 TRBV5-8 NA CASSNLWTGRNSPLHF TGTGCCAGCAGCAATCTTTGGACAGGGCGGAATTCACCCCTCCACTTT
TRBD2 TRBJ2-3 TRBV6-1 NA CASSENRASGWRQYF TGTGCCAGCAGTGAAAATAGGGCTAGCGGGTGGAGGCAGTATTTT
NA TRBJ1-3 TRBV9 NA CASSVGGTPGNTIYF TGTGCCAGCAGCGTAGGGGGGACTCCTGGAAACACCATATATTTT